This T cell receptor beta chain was retrieved from a study of T cells in Graves' hyperthyroidism and ophthalmopathy. Study-level information: Before treatment of any kind, peripheral blood was taken at initial diagnosis.

This clonotype was detected ten times or more. What was amplified from RNA transcripts were TCR beta CDR3 regions. Primed by the HTBI set, a first-round RT-PCR was run on the TCR CDR3. TCRdb used MiXCR to reprocess the multiplex PCR reads, holding one entry per CDR3 protein. Of about 400,000 distinct CDR3 sequences listed, around 13% were seen once; the top ten hold 5.3%. The CDR3 is 22 residues long. The V and J ends lost 0 bases and 0 bases, in that order; junction bases with no gene match: 13. Germline V gene sequence: CDR1 PRHDT, CDR2 FYEKMQ (reference sequence). The study defined stable Graves' hyperthyroidism as no ophthalmopathy progression within 18 months. Hyperthyroidism had been newly diagnosed in patients aged 18 to 65, and its duration was under 2 months.

Sequencing was performed on blood. The source is a woman younger than 35 with Graves' hyperthyroidism. The rearrangement uses TRBV13 and TRBJ2-1, with 14 bases matching TRBD2. Written as DNA, the CDR3 is TGTGCCAGCAGCTTAGGTGCTCCGGGAGGGACTAGCGGGAGAAGCTCCTACAATGAGCAGTTCTTC. As protein: CASSLGAPGGTSGRSSYNEQFF.